Below, 6 T cell receptor beta chains from the same sample are listed, as sequenced in a study of blood T cell repertoires in COVID-19. Libraries were prepared by immunoSEQ multiplex PCR; TCRdb keeps only in-frame clonotypes and omits some of them. The sample holds approximately 300,000 clones, 88% seen once. Sequenced input: peripheral blood. The receptors were gathered from a woman between 25 and 40 years old with COVID-19, enrolled during active disease.

This clone was counted once. The chain employs TRBV7-9 and TRBJ1-4, with D uncertain. Germline CDR1 reads SEHNR; CDR2 reads FQNEAQ (reference sequence). The CDR3 runs to 12 residues. V was trimmed by 4 bases and J by 7 bases, leaving 7 bases between them. This CDR3 is CASSSSGEKLFF. The CDR3 DNA reads as TGTGCCAGCAGCTCTTCGGGTGAAAAACTGTTTTTT.

The chain uses TRBV12-3 or TRBV12-4 and TRBJ1-1, with D hard to call. The CDR3 consists of 13 residues. Trimming left V 8 bases short and J 10 bases short, with 20 bases between. In DNA form, the CDR3 reads TGTGCCAGCCAAAGAGACGGCCGAACGGGAGCTTTCTTT. This encodes CASQRDGRTGAFF.

The chain joins TRBV29-1 to TRBJ1-2; D might be TRBD1 (6 bases). The CDR3 contains 12 residues. Trimming stripped 5 bases from V and 3 bases from J, with 10 bases between. CDR1 is SQVTM, CDR2 ANQGSEA, per germline. DNA of the CDR3: TGCAGCGTTTACAGGGTGGACTATGGCTACACCTTC. Encoded protein: CSVYRVDYGYTF.

The CDR3 DNA sequence: TGTGCCAGCAGGCCCCTAGCGGGAGACAATGAGCAGTTCTTC. This gives the protein CASRPLAGDNEQFF. This chain joins TRBV5-6 and TRBJ2-1, with 10 positions matching TRBD2. V was clipped by 5 bases and J by 5 bases; unmatched bases: 4. This CDR3 is built from 14 residues. The germline V gene has CDR1 SGHDT and CDR2 YYEEEE.

This clone showed up just once. The chain employs TRBV28 and TRBJ2-7; 7 positions match TRBD2. The germline V gene has CDR1 MDHEN and CDR2 SYDVKM. The CDR3 sequence is 15 residues long. Unmatched junction bases numbered 9, after V lost 7 bases and J lost 0 bases. CDR3 region: CASNDLRGSSYEQYF. CDR3 bases: TGTGCCAGCAACGACCTGCGCGGGAGCTCCTACGAGCAGTACTTC.

The CDR3, as DNA: TGCGCCAGCAGCTTCCGGACTAGCGGGAGCTTCCACGAGCAGTACTTC. Translating gives CASSFRTSGSFHEQYF. This chain joins TRBV5-1 and TRBJ2-7, with 13 nucleotides matching TRBD2. The CDR3 has 16 amino acids. The J segment lost 5 bases and the V segment lost 2 bases, leaving 7 bases of the junction unmatched. CDR1 is SGHRS and CDR2 is YFSETQ in the germline V gene.